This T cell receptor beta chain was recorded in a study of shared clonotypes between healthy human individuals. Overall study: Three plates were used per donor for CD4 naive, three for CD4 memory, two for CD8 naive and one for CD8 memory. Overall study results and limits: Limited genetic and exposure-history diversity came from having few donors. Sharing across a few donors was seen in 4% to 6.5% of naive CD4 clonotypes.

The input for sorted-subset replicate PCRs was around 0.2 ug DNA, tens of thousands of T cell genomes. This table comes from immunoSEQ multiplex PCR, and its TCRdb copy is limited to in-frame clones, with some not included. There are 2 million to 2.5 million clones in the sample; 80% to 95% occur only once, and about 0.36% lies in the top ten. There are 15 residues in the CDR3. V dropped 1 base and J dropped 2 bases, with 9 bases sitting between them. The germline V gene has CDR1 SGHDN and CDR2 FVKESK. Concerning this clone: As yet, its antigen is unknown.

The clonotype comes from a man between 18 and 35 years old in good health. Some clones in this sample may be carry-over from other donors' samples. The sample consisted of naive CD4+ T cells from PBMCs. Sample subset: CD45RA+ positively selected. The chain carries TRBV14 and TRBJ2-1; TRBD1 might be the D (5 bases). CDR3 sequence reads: CASSQGDRTYNEQFF. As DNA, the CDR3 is TGTGCCAGCAGCCAAGGTGACAGAACCTACAATGAGCAGTTCTTC.